This T cell receptor beta chain was profiled in a study of PD-L1 blockade in urothelial cancer. Whole-study context: Patients arrived having already received 0 to 3 prior chemotherapy regimens.

Concerning this clone: The antigen is not known.

Time point meaning: pretreatment peripheral blood. This CDR3 has 14 amino acids. The germline gives CDR1 MNHNY, CDR2 SVGAGI (reference sequence). Unmatched junction bases numbered 5, after V lost 10 bases and J lost 5 bases. TCRdb's table, derived via immunoSEQ multiplex PCR, lists solely in-frame clones and lacks some. Here the sample spans around 130,000 clones, 84% being singletons. Points from the study as a whole: Those with durable benefit had larger increases in tumor-associated blood clones at 3 weeks. Improved survival was predicted by pretreatment blood TCR clonality below the median.

The TCR comes from a man aged 45-60 years with urothelial cancer. This chain connects TRBV6-6 to TRBJ2-1, with 13 bases fitting TRBD2. The sequenced sample was PBMCs, obtained around atezolizumab (anti-PD-L1) treatment. CDR3 loop: CATGTSGNNNEQFF. The CDR3 coding sequence is TGTGCCACCGGGACTAGCGGGAACAACAATGAGCAGTTCTTC.